These 18 T cell receptor beta chains were sequenced from one sample in a study of CD8 T cells in Susac syndrome. Reverse transcription used roughly 0.5 to 1 ug RNA and random hexamers. MiXCR, run by TCRdb on the immunoSEQ multiplex PCR reads, gives a single entry per CDR3 protein. The table records approximately 210,000 distinct CDR3 sequences, 95% of them present only once. Material for sequencing was CD4+ T cells from PBMCs. The origin of the receptors is a human donor with multiple sclerosis.

The V and J genes are TRBV15 and TRBJ2-5; D not certain. CDR1 and CDR2 (germline): LNHNV, YYDKDF (reference sequence). Trimming took off 6 bases at V and 2 bases at J, with 4 bases between the two ends. The CDR3 is 11 residues long. CDR3 DNA: TGTGCCACCAGTCAACAAGAGACCCAGTACTTC. Translated, it gives CATSQQETQYF.

V usage is TRBV12-3 or TRBV12-4 and J usage is TRBJ2-2; D might be TRBD2 (6 bases). V was shortened by 3 bases and J by 1 base, with 9 bases between the two germline ends. The CDR3 is made up of 15 amino acids. This chain's CDR3 is CASSFGGMNTGELFF. CDR3 in DNA: TGTGCCAGCAGTTTTGGGGGGATGAACACCGGGGAGCTGTTTTTT.

The rearrangement links TRBV12-3 or TRBV12-4 to TRBJ2-5, with 8 nucleotides matching TRBD2. V lost 4 bases to trimming and J lost 9 bases; unmatched junction nucleotides: 13. The CDR3 has 15 amino acids. Written as DNA, the CDR3 is TGTGCCAGCAGTTCCTTCAGCGGGGGACGCGCGGCCCAGTACTTC. Amino acid sequence: CASSSFSGGRAAQYF.

This sequence joins TRBV28 and TRBJ2-1, with D perhaps matching TRBD2 (5 bases). The CDR3 has 14 amino acids. The V end lost 3 bases, the J end lost 5 bases, and 11 bases lay between the germline ends. CDR1 is MDHEN and CDR2 is SYDVKM in the germline V gene. The DNA of the CDR3 is TGTGCCAGCAGTTTTTGGTTGCGGGACAATGAGCAGTTCTTC. Translated, it gives CASSFWLRDNEQFF.

V is TRBV15 and J is TRBJ2-7, with D unresolved. The germline V gene encodes CDR1 LNHNV and CDR2 YYDKDF (reference sequence). V lost 0 bases and J lost 6, with 15 bases in between. The CDR3 runs to 15 residues. The CDR3 protein is CATSRDSGSTVEQYF. CDR3 coding DNA: TGTGCCACCAGCAGAGATTCAGGCTCAACAGTCGAGCAGTACTTC.

This chain links TRBV25-1 with TRBJ1-1; perhaps TRBD1 as D (5 bases). The CDR3 runs to 15 residues. CDR1 is MGHDK and CDR2 is SYGVNS in the germline V gene. The V end lost 1 base, the J end lost 6 bases, and 15 bases lay between the germline ends. Here the CDR3 DNA reads TGTGCCAGCAGTGAATTTGGGGCTACGCGGGCTGAAGCTTTCTTT. Translation: CASSEFGATRAEAFF.

This chain uses TRBV2 with TRBJ1-5, with D possibly TRBD1 on 5 matching bases. Trimming stripped 4 bases from V and 11 bases from J, with 18 bases between. CDR1 SNHLY and CDR2 FYNNEI come from the germline V gene. This CDR3 region has 14 residues. The CDR3 DNA is TGTGCCAGCAGTGGGACGGGGCAACATCGGACCCAGCATTTT. It specifies CASSGTGQHRTQHF.

This chain links TRBV20-1 with TRBJ1-2, with a possible D match to TRBD1 (5 bases). The length of the CDR3 is 13 residues. Germline CDR1 and CDR2: DFQATT and SNEGSKA (reference sequence). The CDR3 nucleotides are TGCAGCCAATATACAGCAGGGAAGGGTGGCTACACCTTC. Protein sequence: CSQYTAGKGGYTF.

V gene TRBV7-9 combines with J gene TRBJ1-1; TRBD1 is a possible D gene (6 bases). The germline gives CDR1 SEHNR, CDR2 FQNEAQ (reference sequence). V lost 6 bases and J 6 bases, leaving 17 bases between the germline ends. CDR3 length: 14 amino acids. CDR3 bases: TGTGCCAGCAGTCCTCCGGGACATCTCTCTGAAGCTTTCTTT. This sequence encodes CASSPPGHLSEAFF.

The genes are TRBV7-2 and TRBJ2-5; TRBD2 might be the D (5 bases). V was shortened by 5 bases and J by 9 bases, with 10 bases between the two germline ends. Germline loops: CDR1 SGHTA, CDR2 FQGNSA. The CDR3 loop spans 11 amino acids. The CDR3 nucleotides read TGTGCCAGCAGCGCCCTAGCCGCCCAGTACTTC. It encodes CASSALAAQYF.

The chain combines TRBV20-1 with TRBJ2-1; 10 bases are a match to TRBD2. The CDR3 spans 16 residues. The V segment lost 3 bases and the J segment 6 bases; nucleotides outside the gene matches: 11. The germline V gene encodes CDR1 DFQATT and CDR2 SNEGSKA (reference sequence). The chain's CDR3 is CSASPSGRGGSNEQFF. DNA for the CDR3: TGCAGTGCTAGTCCTAGCGGGAGAGGGGGAAGCAATGAGCAGTTCTTC.

V and J are TRBV7-2 and TRBJ2-1, with a weak D call TRBD2 (6 bases). Between the trimmed V and J ends, which lost 1 base and 7 bases, there was a span of 14 bases. The germline V gene encodes CDR1 SGHTA and CDR2 FQGNSA. The CDR3 is 15 amino acids. The CDR3: CASSLGLGLQNEQFF. As DNA, the CDR3 is TGTGCCAGCAGCTTAGGACTAGGCCTTCAGAATGAGCAGTTCTTC.

The chain employs TRBV28 and TRBJ2-1; possible D gene TRBD2, 6 bases. The CDR3 consists of 15 residues. Trimming pared 6 bases from V and 8 bases from J, leaving 20 bases between. Germline CDR1 reads MDHEN; CDR2 reads SYDVKM. CDR3 DNA: TGTGCCAGCAGCGCAAGGGTAGGGGACTGGGATGAGCAGTTCTTC. Protein product: CASSARVGDWDEQFF.

This clonotype has only one observation. This chain joins TRBV20-1 and TRBJ2-3; no firm D call. There are 11 residues in the CDR3. V was pared by 7 bases and J by 5 bases, with 10 bases between. CDR1 and CDR2 (germline): DFQATT, SNEGSKA (reference sequence). CDR3 DNA sequence: TGCAGTGGAGGATGGGGAGATACGCAGTATTTT. This gives the protein CSGGWGDTQYF.

V gene TRBV28 combines with J gene TRBJ1-2; TRBD1 agrees at 8 bases. CDR3 size: 15 residues. CDR1 is MDHEN and CDR2 is SYDVKM in the germline V gene. The junction had 10 bases not matched to a gene; V was cut back by 3 bases and J by 7 bases. CDR3 nucleotides: TGTGCCAGCAGTTTGGCAGGGGGCTGGAGTTCTGGCTACACCTTC. Amino acid sequence: CASSLAGGWSSGYTF.

The chain couples TRBV15 to TRBJ2-7; a possible D gene is TRBD2 (6 bases). V dropped 3 bases and J dropped 0 bases, with 9 bases sitting between them. Germline CDR1 LNHNV, CDR2 YYDKDF (reference sequence). The CDR3 has 14 residues. CDR3 sequence reads: CATSSGGSSYEQYF. The CDR3 DNA follows: TGTGCCACCAGCAGTGGAGGGAGCTCCTACGAGCAGTACTTC.

The V and J genes are TRBV18 and TRBJ1-2; D remains unclear. Germline CDR1 and CDR2: KGHSH and LQKENI. The CDR3 is made up of 14 amino acids. With 2 bases removed from V and 4 bases from J, the gap between germline ends came to 11 bases. CDR3 protein: CASSPTNQLYGYTF. CDR3 sequence (DNA): TGTGCCAGCTCACCAACTAACCAGCTCTATGGCTACACCTTC.

The chain combines TRBV29-1 with TRBJ2-4; 9 bases map to TRBD1. Per germline, CDR1 SQVTM and CDR2 ANQGSEA. This CDR3 region has 14 residues. V shed 4 bases, J shed 7 bases, and the junction held 8 bases outside the gene matches. The CDR3 sequence: CSVAEQGALNIQYF. The CDR3 DNA reads TGCAGCGTTGCCGAACAGGGGGCGCTGAACATTCAGTACTTC.